The next 29 T cell receptor beta chains were all read from a single sample in a study of blood T cell repertoires in COVID-19. TCRdb keeps only in-frame clones here, not all; method: immunoSEQ multiplex PCR. The table includes 200,000 to 300,000 clones, more than 70% detected once. The sample taken for sequencing was PBMCs or T cells enriched from blood (not recorded which). Every receptor here comes from a woman between 45 and 60 years old who had recovered from COVID-19.

This chain links TRBV3-1 (or the pseudogene TRBV3-2) with TRBJ1-5, with D unclear. Trimming took off 0 bases at V and 0 bases at J, with 9 bases between the two ends. Germline V gene lookup returns CDR1 LGHDT and CDR2 YNNKEL (reference sequence). CDR3 length: 16 residues. The CDR3 bases are TGTGCCAGCAGCCAAGATTTTCCCGTTAGCAATCAGCCCCAGCATTTT. Protein sequence: CASSQDFPVSNQPQHF.

This chain uses TRBV16 with TRBJ2-1; TRBD2 agrees at 10 bases. Per germline, CDR1 KGHSY and CDR2 FQNENV. Trimming removed 4 bases from V and 12 bases from J; junction bases left unmatched: 6. This CDR3 comprises 13 residues. CDR3 residues: CASSPQLAGGQFF. The CDR3 coding sequence is TGTGCCAGCAGCCCCCAATTAGCGGGAGGGCAGTTCTTC.

The chain uses TRBV7-9 and TRBJ2-3, with unresolved D. Germline V gene data show CDR1 as SEHNR and CDR2 as FQNEAQ (reference sequence). V lost 5 bases and J 4 bases, leaving 13 bases between the germline ends. This CDR3 is built from 14 residues. CDR3 bases: TGTGCCAGCAGCACTGGCGCTAGGCCAGATACGCAGTATTTT. Residues: CASSTGARPDTQYF. Drawing the rest from reference TRBV7-9 and TRBJ2-3, the complete variable domain is DTGVSQNPRHKITKRGQNVTFRCDPISEHNRLYWYRQTLGQGPEFLTYFQNEAQLEKSRLLSDRFSAERPKGSFSTLEIQRTEQGDSAMYLCASSTGARPDTQYFGPGTRLTVL.

The chain carries TRBV5-6 and TRBJ1-4; 7 bases align to TRBD1. The CDR3 sequence is 15 residues long. Losses at the gene ends were 1 base for V and 7 bases for J; bases not matched to a gene: 7. CDR1 is SGHDT and CDR2 is YYEEEE in the germline V gene. CDR3 residues: CASSLRRGQGEKLFF. DNA of the CDR3: TGTGCCAGCAGCTTGCGAAGGGGGCAGGGTGAAAAACTGTTTTTT.

V and J are TRBV2 and TRBJ1-2; D unresolved. CDR1 and CDR2 from the germline V gene are SNHLY and FYNNEI. This CDR3 region has 13 residues. V lost 5 bases and J lost 2, with 9 bases in between. For the CDR3, the DNA is TGTGCCAGCAGTAACGCAGGAAACTATGGCTACACCTTC. Its protein is CASSNAGNYGYTF.

The chain links TRBV7-9 to TRBJ1-1, with 7 bases lining up with TRBD1. The CDR3 covers 14 residues. Germline CDR1 SEHNR, CDR2 FQNEAQ (reference sequence). The V and J ends lost 5 bases and 6 bases, in that order; junction bases with no gene match: 9. The CDR3 DNA is TGTGCCAGCAGCAGGAATACAGGGGATTCTGAAGCTTTCTTT. It yields the protein CASSRNTGDSEAFF.

V gene TRBV19 combines with J gene TRBJ2-2; D is uncertain. The V end lost 2 bases, the J end lost 5 bases, and 12 bases lay between the germline ends. Germline V gene data show CDR1 as LNHDA and CDR2 as SQIVND (reference sequence). The CDR3 sequence is 15 residues long. This CDR3 is CASSINPTGTGELFF. The CDR3 coding sequence is TGTGCCAGTAGTATAAATCCGACTGGGACCGGGGAGCTGTTTTTT.

This clone occurred once. The rearrangement links TRBV19 to TRBJ1-5, with 10 bases matching TRBD1. The junction had 6 bases not matched to a gene; V was cut back by 5 bases and J by 2 bases. The germline gives CDR1 LNHDA, CDR2 SQIVND (reference sequence). The CDR3 sequence is 16 residues long. The CDR3 sequence is CASSPRDRGGNQPQHF. CDR3 nucleotide sequence: TGTGCCAGTAGTCCGAGGGACAGGGGTGGCAATCAGCCCCAGCATTTT.

V is TRBV5-1 and J is TRBJ2-5; perhaps TRBD1 as D (6 bases). V was clipped by 1 base and J by 3 bases, with 7 bases between them. The CDR3 is 13 amino acids. The germline gives CDR1 SGHRS, CDR2 YFSETQ. Here the CDR3 DNA reads TGCGCCAGCAGCTTGACAGGGAAAGAGACCCAGTACTTC. The encoded protein is CASSLTGKETQYF.

The chain carries TRBV7-2 and TRBJ1-2; D is undetermined. The CDR3 runs to 12 residues. Deletions cut 5 bases from V and 7 bases from J, with 11 bases between. Germline loops: CDR1 SGHTA, CDR2 FQGNSA. This chain's CDR3 is CASSLFEGGYTF. The CDR3 nucleotides are TGTGCCAGCAGCCTTTTTGAGGGTGGCTACACCTTC.

V and J are TRBV3-1 (or the pseudogene TRBV3-2) and TRBJ1-2; D is possibly TRBD1 (6 bases). CDR3 length: 15 residues. Germline loops: CDR1 LGHDT, CDR2 YNNKEL (reference sequence). The V end lost 1 base, the J end lost 4 bases, and 13 bases lay between the germline ends. This CDR3 is CASSQGTGMSYGYTF. The CDR3 DNA is TGTGCCAGCAGCCAAGGAACAGGGATGTCCTATGGCTACACCTTC.

The V and J genes are TRBV7-3 and TRBJ1-1; TRBD1 matches 7 bases. J gave up 3 bases and V 2 bases, and 6 bases lay outside the gene matches. Germline V gives CDR1 SGHTA, CDR2 FQGTGA. The CDR3 is 15 residues long. The CDR3 nucleotides read TGTGCCAGCAGCTTATCGCCCGGGACAGACACTGAAGCTTTCTTT. Translated, it gives CASSLSPGTDTEAFF.

The chain links TRBV11-3 to TRBJ2-5; 14 bases are a match to TRBD2. The CDR3 covers 16 residues. Losses at the gene ends were 3 bases for V and 4 bases for J; bases not matched to a gene: 4. CDR1 is SGHNT, CDR2 YENEEA, per germline. CDR3 DNA sequence: TGTGCCAGCAGCTTTCGACTAGCGGGGGGGCGAGAGACCCAGTACTTC. The encoded protein is CASSFRLAGGRETQYF.

The V and J genes are TRBV5-8 and TRBJ2-5; possibly TRBD1 for D (7 bases). The CDR3 length is 17 residues. V lost 4 bases, J lost 2 bases, and 21 bases lay in between. Germline CDR1 SGHTS, CDR2 YDEGEE. CDR3 in amino acids: CASSGHAGGYRQETQYF. The CDR3 DNA reads as TGTGCCAGCAGCGGACACGCAGGGGGGTATAGGCAAGAGACCCAGTACTTC.

This sequence joins TRBV4-2 and TRBJ2-1; TRBD2 matches at 10 bases. Germline loops: CDR1 LGHNA, CDR2 YNFKEQ. The V and J ends lost 2 bases and 5 bases, in that order; junction bases with no gene match: 6. The length of the CDR3 is 16 residues. For the CDR3, the DNA is TGTGCCAGCAGCCAACCCGGGACTAGCGATAACAATGAGCAGTTCTTC. Its protein product is CASSQPGTSDNNEQFF.

This rearrangement joins TRBV30 to TRBJ1-3, with no clear D. The V end lost 5 bases, the J end lost 0 bases, and 11 bases lay between the germline ends. The CDR3 spans 14 residues. The germline CDR1 and CDR2 sequences are GTSNPN and SVGIG (reference sequence). This CDR3 reads CAWSLINSGNTIYF. The CDR3 DNA reads TGTGCCTGGTCCCTTATAAACTCTGGAAACACCATATATTTT.

The rearrangement uses TRBV28 and TRBJ2-7; D is possibly TRBD1 (6 bases). The V end lost 3 bases, the J end lost 2 bases, and 11 bases lay between the germline ends. CDR3 length: 14 residues. CDR1 and CDR2 (germline): MDHEN, SYDVKM. CDR3: CASSFPGQTYEQYF. The CDR3 DNA reads as TGTGCCAGCAGTTTCCCGGGACAAACCTACGAGCAGTACTTC.

The J gene is TRBJ1-5, the V gene TRBV28; TRBD1 matches 9 bases. The CDR3 has 16 residues. V was pared by 6 bases and J by 3 bases, with 9 bases of the junction left unmatched. CDR1 and CDR2 (germline): MDHEN, SYDVKM. CDR3 DNA sequence: TGTGCCAGCAGGCGTCCCGGGACAGGGTTCAATCAGCCCCAGCATTTT. Translation gives CASRRPGTGFNQPQHF.

This clone showed up just a few times. The chain carries TRBV7-2 and TRBJ1-4; 7 positions match TRBD1. V dropped 1 base and J dropped 5; count of bases not matched to a gene: 10. This CDR3 contains 17 residues. The germline V gene encodes CDR1 SGHTA and CDR2 FQGNSA. CDR3 in DNA: TGTGCCAGCAGCTTAGGGACAGGACGATTACGAAATGAAAAACTGTTTTTT. It is translated as CASSLGTGRLRNEKLFF.

The chain employs TRBV19 and TRBJ1-2, with 7 bases lining up with TRBD1. The CDR3 is 14 amino acids. J was trimmed by 7 bases and V by 6 bases; bases with no gene match: 11. The V gene's germline CDR1 is LNHDA and CDR2 SQIVND (reference sequence). The CDR3 protein is CASRRDSLTGGYTF. The DNA for the CDR3 is TGTGCCAGTAGACGGGACAGCCTAACGGGTGGCTACACCTTC.

The chain joins TRBV11-2 to TRBJ1-2; 7 nucleotides align to TRBD1. In germline, CDR1 is SGHAT, CDR2 FQNNGV. V lost 3 bases, J lost 6 bases, and 1 base stayed unmatched. This CDR3 spans 12 amino acids. For the CDR3, the DNA is TGTGCCAGCAGCTTCGACAGGGATGGCTACACCTTC. It specifies CASSFDRDGYTF.

The V gene is TRBV28, the J gene TRBJ1-5; perhaps TRBD1 as D (6 bases). Trimming removed 7 bases at V and 5 bases at J, with 12 bases between. The CDR3 is 13 residues long. CDR1 and CDR2 (germline): MDHEN, SYDVKM. The CDR3 DNA reads as TGTGCCAGCACCGGGACACGGGATCAGCCCCAGCATTTT. Translation gives CASTGTRDQPQHF.

The V call is TRBV4-3, the J call TRBJ1-4; D not resolved. Germline values: CDR1 LGHNA, CDR2 YSLEER. This CDR3 has 12 amino acids. V was cut by 3 bases and J by 13 bases, with 12 bases left in between. The CDR3 DNA is TGCGCCAGCAGCCAGGACCGGAGGTTACTGTTTTTT. Protein sequence: CASSQDRRLLFF.

The V gene is TRBV28, the J gene TRBJ1-5; TRBD1 aligns across 9 bases. J lost 7 bases, V lost 2 bases, and 3 bases had no gene match. The length of the CDR3 is 14 residues. Germline V lookup: CDR1 MDHEN, CDR2 SYDVKM. The CDR3 coding sequence is TGTGCCAGCAGTTTAGGACAGGGGAGCCAGCCCCAGCATTTT. It encodes CASSLGQGSQPQHF.

CDR3 coding DNA: TGTGCCAGTAGTATAGGGACAGGGAGCGGCTACACCTTC. This sequence encodes CASSIGTGSGYTF. The chain has TRBV19 and TRBJ1-2; the match to TRBD1 covers 8 bases. V was clipped by 1 base and J by 8 bases; unmatched bases: 3. Germline CDR1 reads LNHDA; CDR2 reads SQIVND (reference sequence). This CDR3 spans 13 amino acids.

The chain is built from TRBV7-2 and TRBJ2-1; maybe TRBD1 (5 bases). CDR3 length: 14 residues. The V gene's germline CDR1 is SGHTA and CDR2 FQGNSA. V was shortened by 5 bases and J by 8 bases, with 16 bases between the two germline ends. The CDR3 here is CASSTMGLGYEQFF. CDR3 nucleotide sequence: TGTGCCAGCAGCACTATGGGGCTGGGGTATGAGCAGTTCTTC.

The chain employs TRBV29-1 and TRBJ2-1, with 7 nucleotides matching TRBD1. Germline V CDR1 and CDR2: SQVTM, ANQGSEA. The ends lost 7 bases at V and 4 bases at J; junction bases unmatched: 4. This CDR3 has 12 residues. CDR3: CSDGTAYNEQFF. The CDR3 DNA is TGCAGCGACGGGACAGCTTACAATGAGCAGTTCTTC.

The rearrangement joins TRBV5-4 to TRBJ1-4; the match to TRBD1 covers 9 bases. The J segment lost 7 bases and the V segment lost 4 bases, leaving 2 bases of the junction unmatched. The CDR3 runs 13 residues. Germline loops: CDR1 SGHNT, CDR2 YYREEE (reference sequence). DNA of the CDR3: TGTGCCAGCAGCCGGGACAGGGTTGAAAAACTGTTTTTT. Translating it yields CASSRDRVEKLFF.

The chain joins TRBV4-1 to TRBJ2-5; tentative D call: TRBD1 (6 bases). V was cut by 0 bases and J by 5 bases, with 10 bases left in between. The CDR3 is 14 amino acids. Per germline, CDR1 MGHRA and CDR2 YSYEKL. CDR3 sequence reads: CASSQDTGQETQYF. In DNA, the CDR3 is TGCGCCAGCAGCCAAGATACAGGGCAGGAGACCCAGTACTTC.